This passage covers 17 T cell receptor beta chains from one sample sequenced in a study of blood T cell repertoires in COVID-19. Assay: immunoSEQ multiplex PCR; the TCRdb copy retains only in-frame clones and omits some. The table records about 240,000 clones, approximately 84% of them present only once. The sequenced sample consisted of PBMCs or T cells enriched from blood (not recorded which). The receptors come from a woman aged 40 to 49 with acute COVID-19.

The chain recombines TRBV2 with TRBJ2-2; TRBD1 agrees at 9 bases. This CDR3 comprises 17 residues. Germline V gene lookup returns CDR1 SNHLY and CDR2 FYNNEI. V lost 6 bases, J lost 1 base, and 9 bases stayed unmatched. The CDR3 here is CASRAKQGARNTGELFF. The CDR3 DNA reads TGTGCCAGCAGGGCCAAACAGGGGGCGCGGAACACCGGGGAGCTGTTTTTT.

This clone was recorded a few times. The rearrangement joins TRBV4-1 to TRBJ2-4; 7 bases are a match to TRBD1. The CDR3 sequence is 15 residues long. V shed 1 base, J shed 9 bases, and the junction held 9 bases outside the gene matches. Per the germline V gene, CDR1 is MGHRA and CDR2 is YSYEKL. CDR3 sequence (DNA): TGCGCCAGCAGCCAAGGGGAAGACAGGGTTGGCATTCAGTACTTC. Its protein is CASSQGEDRVGIQYF.

The V and J genes are TRBV7-8 and TRBJ2-7; the D is unclear. With 1 base removed from V and 6 bases from J, the gap between germline ends came to 7 bases. Per germline, CDR1 SGHVS and CDR2 FQNEAQ. This CDR3 spans 12 amino acids. The CDR3 is CASSLGFGEQYF. The CDR3 DNA is TGTGCCAGCAGCTTAGGGTTCGGCGAGCAGTACTTC.

The gene calls are TRBV12-3 or TRBV12-4 and TRBJ1-6; D call uncertain. The germline V and J ends were trimmed by 3 bases and 10 bases, with 7 bases remaining between them. This CDR3 comprises 12 residues. The CDR3 DNA reads TGTGCCAGCAGTTTCTCGGGATCACCCCTCCACTTT. Residues: CASSFSGSPLHF.

This clone was picked up one time. The rearrangement joins TRBV5-1 to TRBJ2-3; TRBD2 might be the D (6 bases). CDR1 and CDR2 from the germline V gene are SGHRS and YFSETQ. Deletions cut 2 bases from V and 2 bases from J, with 9 bases between. The length of the CDR3 is 14 residues. The CDR3 region is CASSLWGDTDTQYF. The CDR3 nucleotides are TGCGCCAGCAGCTTATGGGGGGACACAGATACGCAGTATTTT.

The CDR3 region is CASSAHKPTNEKLFF. CDR3 DNA: TGTGCCAGTAGTGCCCACAAACCAACTAATGAAAAACTGTTTTTT. The V gene is TRBV19, the J gene TRBJ1-4; D is uncertain. The CDR3 covers 15 residues. The germline V gene has CDR1 LNHDA and CDR2 SQIVND (reference sequence). V was clipped by 5 bases and J by 0 bases, with 10 bases between them.

V gene TRBV19 combines with J gene TRBJ2-7; the D is unclear. The length of the CDR3 is 14 residues. Germline values: CDR1 LNHDA, CDR2 SQIVND (reference sequence). Trimming stripped 4 bases from V and 0 bases from J, with 10 bases between. In nucleotides, the CDR3 is TGTGCCAGTAGTAGGGCCCTAACCTCCTACGAGCAGTACTTC. Residues: CASSRALTSYEQYF.

The J gene is TRBJ1-1, the V gene TRBV28; 7 bases map to TRBD1. This CDR3 contains 14 residues. Germline loops: CDR1 MDHEN, CDR2 SYDVKM. V lost 6 bases to trimming and J lost 1 base; unmatched junction nucleotides: 5. The CDR3 spells CASRETGRNTEAFF. CDR3 sequence (DNA): TGTGCCAGCAGAGAGACAGGGAGGAACACTGAAGCTTTCTTT. The complete variable domain, with remaining parts taken from reference TRBV28 and TRBJ1-1, reads DVKVTQSSRYLVKRTGEKVFLECVQDMDHENMFWYRQDPGLGLRLIYFSYDVKMKEKGDIPEGYSVSREKKERFSLILESASTNQTSMYLCASRETGRNTEAFFGQGTRLTVV.

V is TRBV7-6 and J is TRBJ2-5; 10 bases match TRBD1. With V trimmed by 4 bases and J by 7 bases, 6 bases remained unmatched. The germline CDR1 and CDR2 sequences are SGHVS and FNYEAQ. The CDR3 has 14 amino acids. The CDR3 DNA sequence: TGTGCCAGCAGCTCAAGACAGGGGGCGCCGACCCAGTACTTC. Protein: CASSSRQGAPTQYF.

The chain recombines TRBV6-5 with TRBJ2-1; D not certain. Germline CDR1 MNHEY, CDR2 SVGAGI. This CDR3 is 13 amino acids long. Deletions cut 6 bases from V and 1 base from J, with 7 bases between. The CDR3 loop is CASRLDSYNEQFF. DNA for the CDR3: TGTGCCAGCAGGCTAGATTCCTACAATGAGCAGTTCTTC.

This clone was seen just once. The chain joins TRBV7-6 to TRBJ2-1; perhaps TRBD1 as D (6 bases). The germline V gene has CDR1 SGHVS and CDR2 FNYEAQ. The V and J ends lost 3 bases and 7 bases respectively, with 13 bases between them. The CDR3 runs 14 residues. As DNA, the CDR3 is TGTGCCAGCAGCTTTGACCGGGACAAGAATGAGCAGTTCTTC. The encoded protein is CASSFDRDKNEQFF.

This chain links TRBV11-3 with TRBJ2-1, with TRBD2 identical over 12 bases. CDR1 and CDR2 from the germline V gene are SGHNT and YENEEA. This CDR3 is built from 19 residues. After removal of 4 bases from V and 0 bases from J, the junction contained 10 bases not matched to a gene. The CDR3 protein is CASSSRTSGRPSSYNEQFF. CDR3 coding DNA: TGTGCCAGCAGCTCCCGTACTAGCGGGAGGCCCAGCTCCTACAATGAGCAGTTCTTC.

This clone was counted once. This chain links TRBV15 with TRBJ1-5; tentatively, D is TRBD1 (5 bases). Trimming shortened V by 0 bases and J by 1 base, and 13 bases separated the two germline ends. Germline-derived CDR1 and CDR2 are LNHNV and YYDKDF (reference sequence). The CDR3 runs to 17 residues. The CDR3 loop reads CATSRDRGSKSNQPQHF. CDR3 sequence (DNA): TGTGCCACCAGCAGAGATAGGGGCAGCAAGAGCAATCAGCCCCAGCATTTT.

The chain uses TRBV2 and TRBJ2-2; D is unclear. Looked up from germline, CDR1 is SNHLY and CDR2 is FYNNEI. Trimming left V 6 bases short and J 4 bases short, with 9 bases between. The CDR3 totals 13 residues. The CDR3: CASRSESTGELFF. As DNA, the CDR3 is TGTGCCAGCAGGTCGGAGAGCACCGGGGAGCTGTTTTTT.

This clone was seen only a few times. V is TRBV5-1 and J is TRBJ1-2, with D perhaps TRBD1 (6 bases). Trimming shortened V by 4 bases and J by 7 bases, and 17 bases separated the two germline ends. The CDR3 contains 14 residues. CDR1 SGHRS and CDR2 YFSETQ come from the germline V gene. The CDR3 nucleotides read TGCGCCAGCAGCCGGCCCGGGACACGAAGTGGCTACACCTTC. Protein sequence: CASSRPGTRSGYTF.

V gene TRBV6-1 combines with J gene TRBJ1-1; a weak D match, TRBD1 (6 bases). Germline V gives CDR1 MNHNS, CDR2 SASEGT. CDR3 length: 16 residues. Trimming pared 0 bases from V and 0 bases from J, leaving 11 bases between. The chain's CDR3 is CASSEAGASLNTEAFF. In DNA, the CDR3 is TGTGCCAGCAGTGAAGCGGGGGCCAGCTTGAACACTGAAGCTTTCTTT.

The chain couples TRBV9 to TRBJ2-3; 10 nucleotides agree with TRBD2. Losses at the gene ends were 5 bases for V and 2 bases for J; bases not matched to a gene: 11. The CDR3 sequence is 17 residues long. The germline V gene has CDR1 SGDLS and CDR2 YYNGEE. CDR3 DNA: TGTGCCAGCAGTACTAGCGGGGCGACCGGGGTCACAGATACGCAGTATTTT. Protein product: CASSTSGATGVTDTQYF.